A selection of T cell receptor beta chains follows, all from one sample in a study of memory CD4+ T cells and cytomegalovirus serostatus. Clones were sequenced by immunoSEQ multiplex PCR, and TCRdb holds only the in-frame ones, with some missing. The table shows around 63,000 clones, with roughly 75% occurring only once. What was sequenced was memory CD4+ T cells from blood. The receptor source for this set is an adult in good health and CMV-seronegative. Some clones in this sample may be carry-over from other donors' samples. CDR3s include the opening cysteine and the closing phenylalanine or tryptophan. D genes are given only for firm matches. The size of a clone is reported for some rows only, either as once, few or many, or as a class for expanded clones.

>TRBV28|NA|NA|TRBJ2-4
TGTGCCAGCAGTCCGGACCTAGCCAAAAACATTCAGTACTTC
CASSPDLAKNIQYF
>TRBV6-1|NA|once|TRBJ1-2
TGTGCCAGCAGTGAAGCAGGGACGGCGAACTATGGCTACACCTTC
CASSEAGTANYGYTF
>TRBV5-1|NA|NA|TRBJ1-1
TGCGCCAGCAGCTTGGTGGCGGAGAGGAACACTGAAGCTTTCTTT
CASSLVAERNTEAFF
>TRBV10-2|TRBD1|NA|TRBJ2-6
TGCGCCAGCGACAGGGAACCTGGGGCCAACGTCCTGACTTTC
CASDREPGANVLTF
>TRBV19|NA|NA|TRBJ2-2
TGTGCCAGTAGCCGTCTCGGACAGACCACCGGGGAGCTGTTTTTT
CASSRLGQTTGELFF
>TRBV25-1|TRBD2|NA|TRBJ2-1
TGTGCCAGCAGTCCTAAGCGGGGACTAGCGAACAATGAGCAGTTCTTC
CASSPKRGLANNEQFF
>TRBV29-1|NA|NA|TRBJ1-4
TGCAGCGCCCAAAGAATTAATGAAAAACTGTTTTTT
CSAQRINEKLFF
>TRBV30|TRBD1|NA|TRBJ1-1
TGTGCCTGGAGTGTTTTCCCTAACAGGGGGCGAAGGATTGAAGCTTTCTTT
CAWSVFPNRGRRIEAFF
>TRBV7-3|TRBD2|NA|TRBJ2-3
TGTGCCAGCAGCTCCCCTAGCGGGAGATCGACTAGCACAGATACGCAGTATTTT
CASSSPSGRSTSTDTQYF
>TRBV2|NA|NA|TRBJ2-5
TGTGCCAGCAGTGAAGTGCCAGGGACCCAGTACTTC
CASSEVPGTQYF
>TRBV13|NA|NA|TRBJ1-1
TGTGCCAGCAGCGACCGAGAGGGATTGGGCACTGAAGCTTTCTTT
CASSDREGLGTEAFF
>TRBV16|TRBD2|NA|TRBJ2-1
TGTGCCAGCAGCCAAGTTCTAGCGGGAGGTACTGAGCAGTTCTTC
CASSQVLAGGTEQFF
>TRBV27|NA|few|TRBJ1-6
TGTGCCAGCATGGGGTCGGATTCACCCCTCCACTTT
CASMGSDSPLHF
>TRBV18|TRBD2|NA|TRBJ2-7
TGTGCCAGCTCAGCCTTAGCGGGGGGAAACTACGAGCAGTACTTC
CASSALAGGNYEQYF
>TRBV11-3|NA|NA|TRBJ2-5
TGTGCCAGCAGCCAAGATGCTAAACAAGAGACCCAGTACTTC
CASSQDAKQETQYF
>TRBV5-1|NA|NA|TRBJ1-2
TGCGCCAGCAGCATGGACAGCCCCTATGGCTACACCTTC
CASSMDSPYGYTF
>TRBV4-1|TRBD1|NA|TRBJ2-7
TGCGCCAGCAGCCCTGGACAGGGGAACCACGAGCAGTACTTC
CASSPGQGNHEQYF
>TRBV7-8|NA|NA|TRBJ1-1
TGTGCCAGCAGCTTAGGGACAGCCAACACTGAAGCTTTCTTT
CASSLGTANTEAFF
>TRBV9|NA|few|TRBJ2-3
TGTGCCAGCAGCTCCACGTGGACAGATACGCAGTATTTT
CASSSTWTDTQYF
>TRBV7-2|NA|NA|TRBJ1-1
TGTGCCAGCAGCATCACCCCCGGAGACACTGAAGCTTTCTTT
CASSITPGDTEAFF
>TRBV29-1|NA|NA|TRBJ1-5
TGCAGCGTTGCTCACTCTAATAGCAATCAGCCCCAGCATTTT
CSVAHSNSNQPQHF
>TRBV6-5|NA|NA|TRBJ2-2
TGTGCCAGCAGTTATCAGCCCGCGGGTGACACCGGGGAGCTGTTTTTT
CASSYQPAGDTGELFF
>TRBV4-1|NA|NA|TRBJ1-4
TGCGCCAGCAGCCAAGGGACAGCGCCGTCCTTTGAAAAACTGTTTTTT
CASSQGTAPSFEKLFF
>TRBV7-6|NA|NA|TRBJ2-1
TGTGCCAGCAGCCCCGGGACATACAATGAGCAGTTCTTC
CASSPGTYNEQFF
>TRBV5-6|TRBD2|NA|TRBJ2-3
TGTGCCAGCAGCCGCGCTAGCGGGAGGGGGGATACGCAGTATTTT
CASSRASGRGDTQYF
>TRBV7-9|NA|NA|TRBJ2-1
TGTGCCAGCAGCTCATACAGGGGGGGGTCCTACAATGAGCAGTTCTTC
CASSSYRGGSYNEQFF
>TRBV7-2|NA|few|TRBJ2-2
TGTGCCAGCAGCTTTCAGCTTGTCACCGGGGAGCTGTTTTTT
CASSFQLVTGELFF
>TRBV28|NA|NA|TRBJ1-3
TGTGCCACCCACTACCAGCAGGGAGGGGGAAACACCATATATTTT
CATHYQQGGGNTIYF
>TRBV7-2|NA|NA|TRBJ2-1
TGTGCCAGCAGCTTAAGACGGGACTCCAATGAGCAGTTCTTC
CASSLRRDSNEQFF
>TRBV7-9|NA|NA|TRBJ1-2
TGTGCCAGCAGCCCCCCGTTCCATTATGGCTACACCTTC
CASSPPFHYGYTF
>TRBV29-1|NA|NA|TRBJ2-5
TGCAGCGGGAAAGGACAGACACAAGAGACCCAGTACTTC
CSGKGQTQETQYF
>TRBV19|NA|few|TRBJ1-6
TGTGCCAGTAGTATTAGGGGGAATTCACCCCTCCACTTT
CASSIRGNSPLHF
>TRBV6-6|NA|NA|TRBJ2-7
TGTGCCAGCAGTCCCCGCTACTCAGGGGCGCGAGAGCAGTACTTC
CASSPRYSGAREQYF
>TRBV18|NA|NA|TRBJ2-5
TGTGCCAGCTCACCAAATCAGGGGTTCCAAGAGACCCAGTACTTC
CASSPNQGFQETQYF
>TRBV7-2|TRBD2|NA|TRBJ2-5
TGTGCCAGCAGCGTAGCAAGCGGGAGCGGTGGGACCCAGTACTTC
CASSVASGSGGTQYF
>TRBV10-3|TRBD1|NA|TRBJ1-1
TGTGCCATCAGTGACCCGCGTACGGGACAGGGAAAGACTGAAGCTTTCTTT
CAISDPRTGQGKTEAFF
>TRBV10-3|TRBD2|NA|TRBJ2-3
TGTGCCATCAGTGCCATGGGCGGGAGGACAGATACGCAGTATTTT
CAISAMGGRTDTQYF
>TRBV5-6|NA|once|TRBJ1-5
TGTGCCAGCAGCTTAGGCCCAGAAGCTCAGCCCCAGCATTTT
CASSLGPEAQPQHF
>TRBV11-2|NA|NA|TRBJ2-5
TGTGCCAGCAGCTGGTCGGGCCAGACCCAGTACTTC
CASSWSGQTQYF
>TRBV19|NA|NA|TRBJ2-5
TGTGCCAGTAGTAGAAACGGGGGCCGGGAGACCCAGTACTTC
CASSRNGGRETQYF
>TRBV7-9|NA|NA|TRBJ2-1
TGTGCCAGCAGCAGGGGCTCCTACAATGAGCAGTTCTTC
CASSRGSYNEQFF
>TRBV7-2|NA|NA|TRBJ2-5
TGTGCCAGCAGCCAACAGGGGGGGCAAGAGACCCAGTACTTC
CASSQQGGQETQYF
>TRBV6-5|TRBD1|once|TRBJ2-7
TGTGCCAGCAGTTCGCTCACCGGGACAGGGGCCTACGAGCAGTACTTC
CASSSLTGTGAYEQYF
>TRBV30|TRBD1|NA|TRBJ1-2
TGTGCCTGGAGTGTAGAACCCGGGACAGTCGATGGCTACACCTTC
CAWSVEPGTVDGYTF
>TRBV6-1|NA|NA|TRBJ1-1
TGTGCCAGCAGTGAAGCGCGAGGGGATCGAGCTTTCTTT
CASSEARGDRAFF
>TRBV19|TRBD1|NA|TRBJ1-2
TGTGCCAGTACCAGGACAGGGTATTCCGGCTACACCTTC
CASTRTGYSGYTF
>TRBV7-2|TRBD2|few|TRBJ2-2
TGTGCCAGCAGCTTCGAGCTAGCGGGAGCCGGGGAGCTGTTTTTT
CASSFELAGAGELFF
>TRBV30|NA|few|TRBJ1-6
TGTGCCTGGAGTGTAGGGACCGCTCTAACCTCCTATAATTCACCCCTCCACTTT
CAWSVGTALTSYNSPLHF
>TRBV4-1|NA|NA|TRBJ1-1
TGCGCCAGCAGCCATTTCGTAAAAGGAATGAACACTGAAGCTTTCTTT
CASSHFVKGMNTEAFF
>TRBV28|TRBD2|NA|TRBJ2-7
TGTGCCAGCAATAAACCGGGACTAGCGGGAGGGCCCCACGAGCAGTACTTC
CASNKPGLAGGPHEQYF
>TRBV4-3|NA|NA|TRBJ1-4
TGCGCCAGCAGCCAAGGCCAGCTTTCAAATGAAAAACTGTTTTTT
CASSQGQLSNEKLFF
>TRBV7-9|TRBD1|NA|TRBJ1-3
TGTGCCAGCAGCTCAGGGGGCTCTGGAAACACCATATATTTT
CASSSGGSGNTIYF
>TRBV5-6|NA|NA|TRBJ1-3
TGTGCCAGCAGCGGCGGGTACATCTCTGGAAACACCATATATTTT
CASSGGYISGNTIYF
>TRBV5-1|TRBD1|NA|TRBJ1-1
TGCGCCAGCAGCTTCCAGGGGGGGGACACTGAAGCTTTCTTT
CASSFQGGDTEAFF
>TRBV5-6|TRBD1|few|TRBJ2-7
TGTGCCAGCAGCTTGGCGTTGGGACAGGGGTTATACGAGCAGTACTTC
CASSLALGQGLYEQYF
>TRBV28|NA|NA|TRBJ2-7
TGTGCCAGCAGTGGGAGCGGAGAAGGGTTCTACGAGCAGTACTTC
CASSGSGEGFYEQYF
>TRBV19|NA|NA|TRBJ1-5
TGTGCCATAGGGCCCCATAGCAATCAGCCCCAGCATTTT
CAIGPHSNQPQHF
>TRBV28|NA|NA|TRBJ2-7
TGTGCCAGCAGAAAGCCAGAGGGTAGATACGAGCAGTACTTC
CASRKPEGRYEQYF